Listed here are 28 T cell receptor beta chains from one sample, sequenced in a study of cytomegalovirus exposure and HLA in healthy donors. The PCR employed 60 Vbeta primers together with 13 Jbeta primers. Only in-frame clones appear in the TCRdb table, and some are missing; sequencing was by immunoSEQ multiplex PCR. The profile shows fewer than 200,000 clones, roughly 88% of them singletons. Sequenced input: PBMCs. The receptors come from a girl aged 2-10 years in good health and CMV-seropositive.

For the CDR3, the DNA is TGTGCCAGCAGTACGGTGAACACTGAAGCTTTCTTT. This codes for CASSTVNTEAFF. V is TRBV7-3 and J is TRBJ1-1; the D is unclear. The length of the CDR3 is 12 residues. V was pared by 6 bases and J by 0 bases, with 5 bases between. Germline lookup yields CDR1 SGHTA and CDR2 FQGTGA.

This chain connects TRBV5-1 to TRBJ2-1; 15 bases are a match to TRBD2. The CDR3 consists of 16 residues. The J segment lost 8 bases and the V segment lost 2 bases, leaving 5 bases of the junction unmatched. CDR1 and CDR2 (germline): SGHRS, YFSETQ. The CDR3 DNA sequence: TGCGCCAGCAGCTTTGGACTAGCGGGAGGGCTCGATGAGCAGTTCTTC. Protein: CASSFGLAGGLDEQFF.

V gene TRBV2 combines with J gene TRBJ2-3, with D perhaps matching TRBD2 (6 bases). The V end was cut by 6 bases, the J end by 6 bases, with 13 bases between. Germline V gene data show CDR1 as SNHLY and CDR2 as FYNNEI. This CDR3 has 13 amino acids. CDR3 bases: TGTGCCAGCAGCGACGGGGCGGGGGATACGCAGTATTTT. This encodes CASSDGAGDTQYF.

The V and J genes are TRBV5-1 and TRBJ1-4, with TRBD1 matching 9 bases. V lost 2 bases to trimming and J lost 7 bases; unmatched junction nucleotides: 6. Germline loops: CDR1 SGHRS, CDR2 YFSETQ. This CDR3 contains 15 residues. This CDR3 is CASSFGTGSLEKLFF. The CDR3 nucleotides are TGCGCCAGCAGCTTCGGGACAGGGTCACTTGAAAAACTGTTTTTT.

The chain has TRBV20-1 and TRBJ2-7, with D perhaps TRBD2 (5 bases). V gave up 6 bases and J gave up 7 bases, with 13 bases separating them. From germline, CDR1 is DFQATT and CDR2 SNEGSKA (reference sequence). CDR3 length equals 11 residues. The CDR3 sequence is CSAEGSREQYF. The CDR3 DNA sequence: TGCAGTGCAGAGGGATCCCGGGAGCAGTACTTC.

The CDR3 DNA reads TGCGCCAGCACCGGCGGGTACAATGAGCAGTTCTTC. Translated: CASTGGYNEQFF. The chain joins TRBV5-1 to TRBJ2-1; possible D gene TRBD2, 5 bases. The germline gives CDR1 SGHRS, CDR2 YFSETQ. CDR3 length: 12 residues. Between the trimmed V and J ends, which lost 6 bases and 4 bases, there was a span of 8 bases.

The gene calls are TRBV6-5 and TRBJ2-7, with D uncertain. With 2 bases removed from V and 0 bases from J, the gap between germline ends came to 8 bases. The CDR3 consists of 14 residues. Germline lookup yields CDR1 MNHEY and CDR2 SVGAGI. CDR3 bases: TGTGCCAGCAGTTACATGGGCAGCTCCTACGAGCAGTACTTC. It encodes CASSYMGSSYEQYF.

On this clone: Different DNA sequences within this sample yield the same CDR3. This sequence joins TRBV15 and TRBJ2-7, with TRBD2 matching 12 bases. The CDR3 is 16 residues long. Germline CDR1 is LNHNV and CDR2 is YYDKDF (reference sequence). V was pared by 5 bases and J by 1 base, with 6 bases of the junction left unmatched. The CDR3 region is CATSGTGTSGSYEQYF. The CDR3 nucleotides are TGTGCCACCAGCGGAACCGGGACTAGCGGGTCCTACGAGCAGTACTTC. The complete variable domain, with remaining parts taken from reference TRBV15 and TRBJ2-7, reads DAMVIQNPRYQVTQFGKPVTLSCSQTLNHNVMYWYQQKSSQAPKLLFHYYDKDFNNEADTPDNFQSRRPNTSFCFLDIRSPGLGDTAMYLCATSGTGTSGSYEQYFGPGTRLTVT.

This sequence joins TRBV4-1 and TRBJ1-2; D gene ambiguous. This CDR3 contains 13 residues. CDR1 is MGHRA, CDR2 YSYEKL, per germline. V was clipped by 5 bases and J by 4 bases, with 11 bases between them. CDR3 residues: CASSRGLSYGYTF. CDR3 sequence (DNA): TGCGCCAGCAGCAGAGGCCTCAGCTATGGCTACACCTTC.

This clone was seen a single time. V usage is TRBV27 and J usage is TRBJ2-7; 9 positions match TRBD1. The germline CDR1 and CDR2 sequences are MNHEY and SMNVEV (reference sequence). The CDR3 contains 15 residues. The trim removed 6 bases at V and 6 bases at J, leaving 12 bases unmatched. The CDR3 loop is CASRFRDRVYPEQYF. In DNA form, the CDR3 reads TGTGCCAGCAGATTCCGGGACAGGGTTTATCCCGAGCAGTACTTC.

CDR3 DNA sequence: TGTGCCAGCAGCTTAGACGCTAGCGGGACCTCCTACAATGAGCAGTTCTTC. Its translation: CASSLDASGTSYNEQFF. The chain employs TRBV7-2 and TRBJ2-1; 9 bases match TRBD2. Germline V gene sequence: CDR1 SGHTA, CDR2 FQGNSA. With 1 base clipped from V and 0 bases from J, the junction kept 4 bases outside the gene matches. The CDR3 covers 17 residues.

The V and J genes are TRBV5-1 and TRBJ2-5; 9 bases agree with TRBD1. The better agreement between TRBJ2-7 and the DNA end casts doubt on the J call. The CDR3 is 14 amino acids. Germline V gene lookup returns CDR1 SGHRS and CDR2 YFSETQ. DNA for the CDR3: TGCGCCAGCAGCTTACCCGGACAGGGGTCCGAGCAGTACTTC. Translated: CASSLPGQGSEQYF.

This chain joins TRBV2 and TRBJ2-5; tentatively, D is TRBD2 (6 bases). The last part of the DNA fits TRBJ2-7 better; the J call may be wrong. The V gene's germline CDR1 is SNHLY and CDR2 FYNNEI. The CDR3 is 14 amino acids. The CDR3 coding sequence is TGTGCCAGCAGTGGTTGGGGGGACCGCTACGAGCAGTACTTC. Encoded protein: CASSGWGDRYEQYF.

This chain connects TRBV10-3 to TRBJ2-3; D is possibly TRBD2 (5 bases). Germline loops: CDR1 ENHRY, CDR2 SYGVKD. The CDR3 runs 14 residues. Trimming shortened V by 7 bases and J by 0 bases, and 11 bases separated the two germline ends. This CDR3 reads CAIMVSGSTDTQYF. The CDR3 nucleotides are TGTGCCATCATGGTATCGGGGAGCACAGATACGCAGTATTTT.

The CDR3 region is CASRHRGQVAAEAFF. The CDR3 coding sequence is TGTGCCAGCAGACATCGAGGACAGGTCGCCGCTGAAGCTTTCTTT. The J gene is TRBJ1-1, the V gene TRBV6-5, with 7 bases that match TRBD1. CDR1 and CDR2 (germline): MNHEY, SVGAGI. V lost 6 bases, J lost 6 bases, and 13 bases stayed unmatched. This CDR3 spans 15 amino acids.

J is TRBJ1-2 and V is TRBV18; 7 nucleotides agree with TRBD1. This CDR3 is built from 14 residues. The V segment lost 0 bases and the J segment 10 bases; nucleotides outside the gene matches: 8. Germline V lookup: CDR1 KGHSH, CDR2 LQKENI. CDR3 in amino acids: CASSPPDRANDYTF. The CDR3 DNA sequence: TGTGCCAGCTCACCACCTGACAGGGCGAATGACTACACCTTC. The whole variable domain, filled in from reference TRBV18 and TRBJ1-2, reads NAGVMQNPRHLVRRRGQEARLRCSPMKGHSHVYWYRQLPEEGLKFMVYLQKENIIDESGMPKERFSAEFPKEGPSILRIQQVVRGDSAAYFCASSPPDRANDYTFGSGTRLTVV.

The chain couples TRBV9 to TRBJ1-4; 7 bases agree with TRBD1. The CDR3 has 14 amino acids. Germline V gene sequence: CDR1 SGDLS, CDR2 YYNGEE. The junction had 5 bases not matched to a gene; V was cut back by 3 bases and J by 6 bases. The CDR3 spells CASSAQGLDEKLFF. The CDR3 nucleotides read TGTGCCAGCAGCGCACAGGGGTTAGATGAAAAACTGTTTTTT.

The V call is TRBV7-2, the J call TRBJ2-5, with 7 bases that match TRBD1. V was pared by 4 bases and J by 12 bases, with 5 bases of the junction left unmatched. CDR1 SGHTA and CDR2 FQGNSA come from the germline V gene. The CDR3 is 11 residues long. The CDR3 region is CASSSDRVEYF. CDR3 DNA sequence: TGTGCCAGCAGCTCAGACAGGGTAGAGTACTTC.

In the case of this clone: The sample has other DNA sequences that encode this CDR3 too. The chain has TRBV2 and TRBJ2-1, with a tentative D call TRBD1 (6 bases). Germline CDR1 SNHLY, CDR2 FYNNEI. V lost 6 bases to trimming and J lost 6 bases, with 15 bases between them. The CDR3 loop spans 14 amino acids. This CDR3 reads CASSRTGMSNEQFF. The CDR3 DNA reads as TGTGCCAGCAGCCGTACAGGGATGTCCAATGAGCAGTTCTTC. The whole variable domain, remainder taken from reference TRBV2 and TRBJ2-1, is EPEVTQTPSHQVTQMGQEVILRCVPISNHLYFYWYRQILGQKVEFLVSFYNNEISEKSEIFDDQFSVERPDGSNFTLKIRSTKLEDSAMYFCASSRTGMSNEQFFGPGTRLTVL.

The J gene is TRBJ2-2, the V gene TRBV27, with 7 bases that match TRBD1. CDR1 MNHEY and CDR2 SMNVEV come from the germline V gene (reference sequence). The trim removed 5 bases at V and 0 bases at J, leaving 15 bases unmatched. The CDR3 runs to 19 residues. The CDR3 loop reads CASSMRRTGPTTNTGELFF. CDR3 DNA: TGTGCCAGCAGTATGAGGCGGACAGGTCCCACTACGAACACCGGGGAGCTGTTTTTT.

The chain couples TRBV7-2 to TRBJ2-3; 9 positions match TRBD2. CDR1 and CDR2 (germline): SGHTA, FQGNSA. This CDR3 comprises 15 residues. V was clipped by 5 bases and J by 4 bases; unmatched bases: 7. In DNA form, the CDR3 reads TGTGCCAGCAGCGCGGGACTAGCAGGCGCAGATACGCAGTATTTT. Translation gives CASSAGLAGADTQYF. Using reference TRBV7-2 and TRBJ2-3 for the parts outside the CDR3, the full variable domain is GAGVSQSPSNKVTEKGKDVELRCDPISGHTALYWYRQSLGQGLEFLIYFQGNSAPDKSGLPSDRFSAERTGGSVSTLTIQRTQQEDSAVYLCASSAGLAGADTQYFGPGTRLTVL.

The chain has TRBV7-3 and TRBJ2-7, with 9 bases matching TRBD1. The CDR3 contains 15 residues. Germline values: CDR1 SGHTA, CDR2 FQGTGA. The trim removed 5 bases at V and 0 bases at J, leaving 5 bases unmatched. The CDR3 nucleotides read TGTGCCAGCAGCGAACAGGGGGCGGGCTCCTACGAGCAGTACTTC. As protein: CASSEQGAGSYEQYF.

The chain joins TRBV2 to TRBJ2-5; 12 bases line up with TRBD2. Germline assignment: CDR1 SNHLY and CDR2 FYNNEI. Trimming removed 6 bases from V and 5 bases from J; junction bases left unmatched: 1. CDR3 length: 13 residues. CDR3 sequence (DNA): TGTGCCAGCAGGCTAGCGGGAGGGGAGACCCAGTACTTC. Its translation is CASRLAGGETQYF.

In nucleotides, the CDR3 is TGTGCCAGCAGTGCAAAAGTCAGGGGAAACACTGAAGCTTTCTTT. Protein: CASSAKVRGNTEAFF. The rearrangement uses TRBV2 and TRBJ1-1; TRBD1 might be the D (6 bases). Trimming removed 4 bases from V and 2 bases from J, with 14 bases in between. This CDR3 spans 15 amino acids. The germline V gene has CDR1 SNHLY and CDR2 FYNNEI.

The gene calls are TRBV28 and TRBJ1-1; 7 bases match TRBD1. There are 14 residues in the CDR3. Looked up from germline, CDR1 is MDHEN and CDR2 is SYDVKM. V dropped 8 bases and J dropped 0; count of bases not matched to a gene: 6. The chain's CDR3 is CASVQGPMNTEAFF. CDR3 bases: TGTGCCAGCGTACAGGGGCCTATGAACACTGAAGCTTTCTTT.

This clone came up once. The rearrangement joins TRBV19 to TRBJ1-1; 8 positions agree with TRBD1. V was pared by 6 bases and J by 0 bases, with 9 bases of the junction left unmatched. Germline V gene sequence: CDR1 LNHDA, CDR2 SQIVND (reference sequence). The CDR3 length is 16 residues. In nucleotides, the CDR3 is TGTGCCAGTAGCCCCACAGGGGGGGTAGTGAACACTGAAGCTTTCTTT. It translates to CASSPTGGVVNTEAFF.

This clone has a single count. The chain joins TRBV30 to TRBJ2-1; 8 bases fit TRBD2. The length of the CDR3 is 16 residues. Trimming took 2 bases from V and 6 from J; bases not matched to a gene: 12. Germline loops: CDR1 GTSNPN, CDR2 SVGIG (reference sequence). The CDR3 sequence: CAWSIKLAAIVNEQFF. In nucleotides, the CDR3 is TGTGCCTGGAGTATAAAACTAGCGGCGATCGTCAATGAGCAGTTCTTC.

The chain recombines TRBV5-4 with TRBJ2-1; TRBD2 aligns across 9 bases. Germline CDR1 and CDR2: SGHNT and YYREEE (reference sequence). This CDR3 is built from 15 residues. V lost 4 bases, J lost 5 bases, and 7 bases stayed unmatched. CDR3 bases: TGTGCCAGCAGCCCCCGGACTAGCGTCAACAATGAGCAGTTCTTC. Translation: CASSPRTSVNNEQFF. The entire variable domain, with the rest obtained from reference TRBV5-4 and TRBJ2-1, is as follows: ETGVTQSPTHLIKTRGQQVTLRCSSQSGHNTVSWYQQALGQGPQFIFQYYREEENGRGNFPPRFSGLQFPNYSSELNVNALELDDSALYLCASSPRTSVNNEQFFGPGTRLTVL.